The 25 T cell receptor beta chains below come from one sample, sequenced in a study of regulatory T cells in long-lasting Graves disease. Arm-PCR of CDR3 regions and iRepertoire HTBI primers were the basis on which TCR beta libraries were built. From the multiplex PCR reads, TCRdb called clonotypes with MiXCR, one entry per CDR3 protein. Here the sample spans some 490,000 distinct CDR3 sequences, 9.5% to 15% being singletons. The time point here: newly diagnosed GD, antithyroid drugs for less than 3 months. There was RNA extracted from PBMCs, and the TCR library was made from it. These data also formed part of another study, on T cells in Graves' hyperthyroidism and ophthalmopathy.

The source material was peripheral blood mononuclear cells (PBMCs), sampled at new diagnosis, from a patient treated with antithyroid drugs. Receptors were obtained from a young woman with Graves disease.

J is TRBJ1-5 and V is TRBV15; unclear D gene. The CDR3 has 18 residues. Germline values: CDR1 LNHNV, CDR2 YYDKDF (reference sequence). V lost 0 bases and J 3 bases, leaving 18 bases between the germline ends. CDR3 in DNA: TGTGCCACCAGCAGAGATTTAACCGAGGCCAGTACCAATCAGCCCCAGCATTTT. It specifies CATSRDLTEASTNQPQHF.

The sample holds a few counts of this clonotype. V and J are TRBV15 and TRBJ1-4; D unresolved. CDR3 length: 14 amino acids. V was pared by 5 bases and J by 6 bases, with 13 bases between. Germline loops: CDR1 LNHNV, CDR2 YYDKDF (reference sequence). CDR3 residues: CATSQRPADEKLFF. The CDR3 DNA follows: TGTGCCACCAGCCAACGACCCGCGGATGAAAAACTGTTTTTT. Filled out from reference TRBV15 and TRBJ1-4, the complete variable domain reads DAMVIQNPRYQVTQFGKPVTLSCSQTLNHNVMYWYQQKSSQAPKLLFHYYDKDFNNEADTPDNFQSRRPNTSFCFLDIRSPGLGDTAMYLCATSQRPADEKLFFGSGTQLSVL.

This clonotype was recorded many times. This chain links TRBV11-3 with TRBJ2-1, with a weak D call TRBD2 (5 bases). The germline CDR1 and CDR2 sequences are SGHNT and YENEEA. The CDR3 has 15 amino acids. Trimming removed 1 base at V and 4 bases at J, with 11 bases between. CDR3 in DNA: TGTGCCAGCAGCTTAGGAGGGAGTGGGTACAATGAGCAGTTCTTC. Residues: CASSLGGSGYNEQFF.

This clonotype occurred a few times. The junction and the germline gene differ at one end; a read error may be behind it. The V gene is TRBV5-4, the J gene TRBJ2-1; no clear D gene. The CDR3 loop spans 15 amino acids. Germline V gene data show CDR1 as SGHNT and CDR2 as YYREEE (reference sequence). This CDR3 is CASSFETSSDNEQFF. The CDR3 DNA reads TGTGCCAGCAGCTTTGAGACTTCCTCCGACAATGAGCAGTTCTTC.

This clonotype occurred many times. The chain joins TRBV12-5 to TRBJ2-1; 7 nucleotides align to TRBD2. The CDR3 is 14 amino acids. Germline CDR1 is LGHNT and CDR2 is FRNRAP. Germline trimming cut 2 bases from V and 8 bases from J; bases unmatched to any gene: 6. The CDR3 loop is CASGLWTRFYEQFF. In nucleotides, the CDR3 is TGTGCTAGTGGTTTGTGGACTAGATTTTATGAGCAGTTCTTC.

This clonotype was seen repeatedly, ten times or more. The gene calls are TRBV28 and TRBJ2-7; 8 nucleotides line up with TRBD2. This CDR3 comprises 15 residues. Germline trimming cut 6 bases from V and 4 bases from J; bases unmatched to any gene: 11. The germline gives CDR1 MDHEN, CDR2 SYDVKM. Here the CDR3 reads CASRPSGSGSYEQYF. In DNA form, the CDR3 reads TGTGCCAGCAGACCAAGCGGGAGTGGGTCATACGAGCAGTACTTC.

This clonotype was found a few times. The J gene is TRBJ2-7, the V gene TRBV28; 10 nucleotides match TRBD1. Per the germline V gene, CDR1 is MDHEN and CDR2 is SYDVKM. V lost 4 bases, J lost 11 bases, and 14 bases stayed unmatched. The CDR3 length is 15 residues. CDR3 region: CASSWVTGTGENKYF. In DNA, the CDR3 is TGTGCCAGCAGTTGGGTTACCGGGACAGGGGAAAACAAGTACTTC.

The V call is TRBV27, the J call TRBJ2-1, with 9 bases lining up with TRBD1. CDR1 is MNHEY, CDR2 SMNVEV, per germline (reference sequence). V was clipped by 7 bases and J by 2 bases; unmatched bases: 6. The CDR3 has 15 residues. The CDR3 spells CASKLDRGTYNEQFF. The CDR3 nucleotides read TGTGCCAGCAAGCTCGACAGGGGGACCTACAATGAGCAGTTCTTC.

This clonotype came up many times. The J gene is TRBJ1-2, the V gene TRBV7-8, with D maybe TRBD1 (5 bases). In germline, CDR1 is SGHVS, CDR2 FQNEAQ. Trimming shortened V by 1 base and J by 3 bases, and 9 bases separated the two germline ends. The CDR3 runs 14 residues. CDR3 sequence (DNA): TGTGCCAGCAGCTTAGATCTGACAGACTATGGCTACACCTTC. Protein: CASSLDLTDYGYTF.

The sample holds many counts of this clonotype. The chain combines TRBV7-2 with TRBJ1-2; D is uncertain. Trimming stripped 0 bases from V and 8 bases from J, with 10 bases between. Germline lookup yields CDR1 SGHTA and CDR2 FQGNSA. The CDR3 is 13 amino acids. Here the CDR3 reads CASSLARSSGYTF. The CDR3 DNA reads TGTGCCAGCAGCTTAGCGCGTTCATCGGGCTACACCTTC.

This clonotype was observed at least ten times. The chain is built from TRBV7-9 and TRBJ2-5; 10 nucleotides line up with TRBD1. The germline V gene encodes CDR1 SEHNR and CDR2 FQNEAQ (reference sequence). The CDR3 has 18 residues. V was pared by 5 bases and J by 4 bases, with 16 bases of the junction left unmatched. DNA of the CDR3: TGTGCCAGCAGCCCCGGCCCGGGACAGGGGAAGAAGGGAGAGACCCAGTACTTC. Translated, it gives CASSPGPGQGKKGETQYF.

At least ten counts were recorded for this clonotype. CDR3 residues: CASSSILPGYEQYF. DNA of the CDR3: TGTGCCAGCAGTTCTATATTGCCAGGGTACGAGCAGTACTTC. This chain uses TRBV12-3 or TRBV12-4 with TRBJ2-7; the D gene is possibly TRBD1 (5 bases). Trimming stripped 4 bases from V and 4 bases from J, with 14 bases between. This CDR3 comprises 14 residues.

At least ten counts were recorded for this clonotype. The rearrangement uses TRBV10-3 and TRBJ2-1; D might be TRBD2 (6 bases). Germline V CDR1 and CDR2: ENHRY, SYGVKD. The ends were cut back, 0 bases at V and 1 base at J, with 10 bases in the middle. CDR3 length equals 16 residues. The CDR3 loop is CAISESREPSYNEQFF. Here the CDR3 DNA reads TGTGCCATCAGTGAGTCACGGGAGCCGTCCTACAATGAGCAGTTCTTC.

The chain recombines TRBV20-1 with TRBJ1-1, with D possibly matching TRBD1 (6 bases). The CDR3 has 15 residues. Germline V gives CDR1 DFQATT, CDR2 SNEGSKA (reference sequence). Trimming pared 1 base from V and 5 bases from J, leaving 17 bases between. CDR3 protein: CSARALQGGETEAFF. CDR3 sequence (DNA): TGCAGTGCTAGAGCTCTACAGGGAGGAGAGACTGAAGCTTTCTTT.

This clonotype was picked up a small number of times. The gene calls are TRBV2 and TRBJ1-1; D call uncertain. The V gene lost 8 bases and the J gene lost 2 bases, with 12 bases spanning the gap. The CDR3 contains 13 residues. Per germline, CDR1 SNHLY and CDR2 FYNNEI. The CDR3 sequence: CASRSQFNTEAFF. The CDR3 bases are TGTGCCAGCCGCTCACAGTTTAACACTGAAGCTTTCTTT.

This clonotype appeared many times. V usage is TRBV4-3 and J usage is TRBJ1-5; D might be TRBD1 (5 bases). The V end was cut by 0 bases, the J end by 7 bases, with 10 bases between. The CDR3 is made up of 14 amino acids. CDR1 and CDR2 from the germline V gene are LGHNA and YSLEER. The CDR3 bases are TGCGCCAGCAGCCAAGATGTGGGGGGGCAGCCCCAGCATTTT. This gives the protein CASSQDVGGQPQHF.

This clonotype was seen many times. This may stem from a read error, because a much larger clone lies one nucleotide away. The chain recombines TRBV9 with TRBJ2-1; D is unclear. Trimming shortened V by 1 base and J by 5 bases, and 1 base separated the two germline ends. Germline V gene data show CDR1 as SGDLS and CDR2 as YYNGEE. CDR3 length: 11 amino acids. CDR3: CASSVNNEQFF. CDR3 nucleotides: TGTGCCAGCAGCGTAAACAATGAGCAGTTCTTC.

In its sample, this clonotype was seen a few times. The chain has TRBV6-1 and TRBJ1-1, with 9 bases lining up with TRBD1. This CDR3 is 16 amino acids long. Trimming removed 8 bases from V and 0 bases from J; junction bases left unmatched: 10. From germline, CDR1 is MNHNS and CDR2 SASEGT. The CDR3 loop is CASLQGAFRMNTEAFF. For the CDR3, the DNA is TGTGCCAGCCTACAGGGGGCTTTTAGAATGAACACTGAAGCTTTCTTT.

This chain uses TRBV9 with TRBJ2-7; TRBD1 is a possible D gene (7 bases). Germline CDR1 is SGDLS and CDR2 is YYNGEE. The CDR3 is 15 residues long. The V and J ends lost 3 bases and 0 bases respectively, with 13 bases between them. CDR3 sequence (DNA): TGTGCCAGCAGCGCCAGGGGGGAAAGCTCCTACGAGCAGTACTTC. Translation gives CASSARGESSYEQYF.

There are a few counts of this clonotype. CDR3 residues: CASSPALGKNNEQFF. Here the CDR3 DNA reads TGTGCCAGCTCACCCGCCCTGGGAAAAAACAATGAGCAGTTCTTC. The V call is TRBV18, the J call TRBJ2-1, with D unresolved. With 3 bases removed from V and 5 bases from J, the gap between germline ends came to 14 bases. The V gene's germline CDR1 is KGHSH and CDR2 LQKENI. This CDR3 region has 15 residues.

This clonotype was detected ten times or more. The rearrangement uses TRBV5-6 and TRBJ1-2; 7 nucleotides match TRBD1. The CDR3 length is 12 residues. V shed 5 bases and J 8 bases; nucleotides not matched to a gene: 6. CDR1 SGHDT and CDR2 YYEEEE come from the germline V gene. CDR3 DNA sequence: TGTGCCAGCAGTTTCGACAGGGACGGCTACACCTTC. Encoded protein: CASSFDRDGYTF.

The V gene is TRBV28, the J gene TRBJ1-5, with no clear D. Germline loops: CDR1 MDHEN, CDR2 SYDVKM. Trimming left V 1 base short and J 7 bases short, with 11 bases between. The CDR3 covers 14 residues. CDR3 in DNA: TGTGCCAGCAGTTTATCGGCAGGAAAACAGCCCCAGCATTTT. Amino acid sequence: CASSLSAGKQPQHF.

This clonotype has only a few counts. The chain links TRBV28 to TRBJ2-7, with D maybe TRBD2 (6 bases). V gave up 4 bases and J gave up 2 bases, with 12 bases separating them. This CDR3 region has 14 residues. Germline CDR1 MDHEN, CDR2 SYDVKM. CDR3 residues: CASSSVGGAYEQYF. CDR3 in DNA: TGTGCCAGCAGTTCGGTAGGAGGGGCCTACGAGCAGTACTTC. The complete variable domain, with remaining parts taken from reference TRBV28 and TRBJ2-7, reads DVKVTQSSRYLVKRTGEKVFLECVQDMDHENMFWYRQDPGLGLRLIYFSYDVKMKEKGDIPEGYSVSREKKERFSLILESASTNQTSMYLCASSSVGGAYEQYFGPGTRLTVT.

The sample holds many counts of this clonotype. The chain links TRBV7-2 to TRBJ2-1, with TRBD2 matching over 14 bases. The germline gives CDR1 SGHTA, CDR2 FQGNSA. V dropped 5 bases and J dropped 12; count of bases not matched to a gene: 18. CDR3 length: 18 amino acids. CDR3 sequence: CASSPRVLTSGRAGRQFF. CDR3 DNA sequence: TGTGCCAGCAGCCCTCGCGTTTTGACTAGCGGGAGGGCGGGACGGCAGTTCTTC.

This clonotype was picked up many times. V gene TRBV20-1 combines with J gene TRBJ2-1, with a weak D call TRBD2 (5 bases). Germline CDR1 and CDR2: DFQATT and SNEGSKA (reference sequence). V gave up 7 bases and J gave up 6 bases, with 16 bases separating them. This CDR3 comprises 13 residues. CDR3 in amino acids: CSVPVPGFNEQFF. The CDR3 nucleotides read TGCAGTGTCCCGGTTCCGGGGTTCAATGAGCAGTTCTTC.